These 11 T cell receptor beta chains came from one sample sequenced in a study of T cells in Graves' hyperthyroidism and ophthalmopathy. Researchers took RNA transcripts and amplified the TCR beta CDR3 regions from them. A first-round RT-PCR of the TCR CDR3 used the HTBI primer set. Each CDR3 protein gets one entry after TCRdb re-called the multiplex PCR reads with MiXCR. The sample shows approximately 690,000 distinct CDR3 sequences, around 13% of them seen only once. Sequencing was performed on blood. These receptors all come from a woman aged 45 to 65 with Graves' ophthalmopathy.

This chain connects TRBV6-5 to TRBJ1-2; possibly TRBD1 for D (6 bases). V dropped 0 bases and J dropped 6 bases, with 11 bases sitting between them. Germline CDR1 is MNHEY and CDR2 is SVGAGI. The CDR3 runs to 14 residues. This CDR3 is CASSYSTGSNGYTF. CDR3 sequence (DNA): TGTGCCAGCAGTTACTCAACAGGGTCTAATGGCTACACCTTC.

The sample holds a few counts of this clonotype. V usage is TRBV6-5 and J usage is TRBJ2-7, with 9 nucleotides matching TRBD1. CDR3 length equals 17 residues. From germline, CDR1 is MNHEY and CDR2 SVGAGI. V lost 2 bases and J lost 2; bases outside the gene matches: 10. CDR3 nucleotide sequence: TGTGCCAGCAGTTACGGGGGCCTGGACAGGGGTGCCTACGAGCAGTACTTC. It encodes CASSYGGLDRGAYEQYF.

This clonotype was found many times. The chain links TRBV4-3 to TRBJ2-7, with 10 bases that match TRBD1. Per the germline V gene, CDR1 is LGHNA and CDR2 is YSLEER. V lost 0 bases, J lost 4 bases, and 3 bases stayed unmatched. This CDR3 spans 15 amino acids. The CDR3 is CASSQEDRGTYEQYF. CDR3 bases: TGCGCCAGCAGCCAAGAGGACAGGGGGACTTACGAGCAGTACTTC.

The chain carries TRBV28 and TRBJ2-5, with TRBD2 matching 11 bases. After removal of 1 base from V and 3 bases from J, the junction contained 10 bases not matched to a gene. Looked up from germline, CDR1 is MDHEN and CDR2 is SYDVKM. This CDR3 spans 18 amino acids. The CDR3 loop reads CASSLLGASGGFEETQYF. For the CDR3, the DNA is TGTGCCAGCAGTTTATTGGGGGCTAGCGGGGGGTTTGAAGAGACCCAGTACTTC.

J is TRBJ2-3 and V is TRBV20-1; TRBD2 aligns across 15 bases. CDR1 is DFQATT, CDR2 SNEGSKA, per germline (reference sequence). The CDR3 spans 14 residues. V lost 6 bases and J lost 6; bases outside the gene matches: 4. The CDR3 is CSAVGTSGRDTQYF. The CDR3 bases are TGCAGTGCGGTTGGGACTAGCGGGAGGGATACGCAGTATTTT.

The table lists this clonotype with a few counts. This rearrangement joins TRBV12-3 or TRBV12-4 to TRBJ2-1, with a weak D call TRBD2 (7 bases). V dropped 2 bases and J dropped 9 bases, with 11 bases sitting between them. The CDR3 runs 13 residues. The CDR3 DNA reads TGTGCCAGCAGTTTACAGAGGGGGGGTGAGCAGTTCTTC. It codes for CASSLQRGGEQFF.

This clonotype was observed a handful of times. The J gene is TRBJ1-5, the V gene TRBV19; D remains ambiguous. Trimming pared 2 bases from V and 7 bases from J, leaving 9 bases between. This CDR3 has 13 residues. CDR1 and CDR2 from the germline V gene are LNHDA and SQIVND (reference sequence). The CDR3 bases are TGTGCCAGTAGTATACGTTTGGACCAGCCCCAGCATTTT. Translated: CASSIRLDQPQHF.

This clonotype was detected a few times. The chain has TRBV7-2 and TRBJ2-3, with TRBD2 matching over 10 bases. From germline, CDR1 is SGHTA and CDR2 FQGNSA. The J segment lost 6 bases and the V segment lost 5 bases, leaving 17 bases of the junction unmatched. This CDR3 is built from 18 residues. CDR3: CASSPRYRTSGARDTQYF. The CDR3 nucleotides are TGTGCCAGCAGCCCGCGCTACCGAACTAGCGGGGCCCGGGATACGCAGTATTTT.

This chain connects TRBV9 to TRBJ1-1, with D possibly being TRBD1 (5 bases). This CDR3 spans 16 amino acids. V lost 0 bases and J 4 bases, leaving 16 bases between the germline ends. CDR1 is SGDLS, CDR2 YYNGEE, per germline. CDR3 in amino acids: CASSVDVLSGSTEAFF. The CDR3 DNA follows: TGTGCCAGCAGCGTAGATGTGTTGTCAGGGAGCACTGAAGCTTTCTTT.

The V call is TRBV20-1, the J call TRBJ2-7; D unclear. Between the trimmed V and J ends, which lost 3 bases and 0 bases, there was a span of 9 bases. The CDR3 runs to 13 residues. Looked up from germline, CDR1 is DFQATT and CDR2 is SNEGSKA (reference sequence). As DNA, the CDR3 is TGCAGTGCTAGGCCGGAAATCTCCTACGAGCAGTACTTC. Protein sequence: CSARPEISYEQYF.

The genes are TRBV29-1 and TRBJ2-3; TRBD1 or TRBD2 may be the D gene (5 bases each). From germline, CDR1 is SQVTM and CDR2 ANQGSEA. There are 14 residues in the CDR3. The chain's CDR3 is CSSIGDRRQNTQYF. The CDR3 nucleotides are TGCAGTTCTATCGGGGACCGCCGACAAAATACGCAGTATTTT.